One and the same sample provided the 16 T cell receptor beta chains below, sequenced in a study of T cell responses to AZD1222 COVID-19 vaccine. TCRdb keeps only in-frame clones here, not all; method: immunoSEQ multiplex PCR. The sample shows 150,000 to 190,000 clones, approximately 87% of them seen only once. The sequencing used peripheral blood, collected 28 days after the second AZD1222 dose. The receptors stem from an adult who received the AZD1222 COVID-19 vaccine.

On this clone: In the same sample, other DNA sequences code for this CDR3. The J gene is TRBJ2-7, the V gene TRBV3-1 (or the pseudogene TRBV3-2); possible D gene TRBD2, 6 bases. Germline assignment: CDR1 LGHDT and CDR2 YNNKEL (reference sequence). Trimming removed 4 bases from V and 9 bases from J, with 16 bases in between. The length of the CDR3 is 13 residues. CDR3 nucleotides: TGTGCCAGCAGCCCCAGAGGGAGGCGCCCGCAGTACTTC. Protein sequence: CASSPRGRRPQYF.

This clone has just a few counts. V gene TRBV11-2 combines with J gene TRBJ2-1; perhaps TRBD1 as D (5 bases). Trimming shortened V by 1 base and J by 3 bases, and 19 bases separated the two germline ends. CDR1 and CDR2 (germline): SGHAT, FQNNGV. This CDR3 region has 18 residues. DNA of the CDR3: TGTGCCAGCAGCTTAGGGGCAAAGACAGTCAGTAACTACAATGAGCAGTTCTTC. Translating it yields CASSLGAKTVSNYNEQFF.

This clone has more than one count but fewer than ten. V is TRBV28 and J is TRBJ1-3; D is possibly TRBD1 (5 bases). Germline-derived CDR1 and CDR2 are MDHEN and SYDVKM. The CDR3 runs 16 residues. Trimming stripped 4 bases from V and 2 bases from J, with 15 bases between. CDR3 protein: CASSSVFVGAGNTIYF. CDR3 DNA sequence: TGTGCCAGCAGTTCGGTATTCGTAGGGGCTGGAAACACCATATATTTT. Full variable domain (missing parts from reference TRBV28 and TRBJ1-3): DVKVTQSSRYLVKRTGEKVFLECVQDMDHENMFWYRQDPGLGLRLIYFSYDVKMKEKGDIPEGYSVSREKKERFSLILESASTNQTSMYLCASSSVFVGAGNTIYFGEGSWLTVV.

The rearrangement joins TRBV7-2 to TRBJ1-2; D gene ambiguous. The V and J ends lost 5 bases and 4 bases respectively, with 8 bases between them. CDR3 size: 12 residues. Germline assignment: CDR1 SGHTA and CDR2 FQGNSA. CDR3 sequence reads: CASSPNTYGYTF. Here the CDR3 DNA reads TGTGCCAGCAGCCCAAATACCTATGGCTACACCTTC.

The rearrangement links TRBV13 to TRBJ1-5, with D unclear. CDR3 length: 14 amino acids. Per germline, CDR1 PRHDT and CDR2 FYEKMQ (reference sequence). V was trimmed by 4 bases and J by 3 bases, leaving 10 bases between them. The DNA of the CDR3 is TGTGCCAGCAGCTACGGGCCCCTCAATCAGCCCCAGCATTTT. Translating it yields CASSYGPLNQPQHF.

CDR3 sequence reads: CASSQRILQTYEQYF. In DNA form, the CDR3 reads TGTGCCAGCAGCCAGAGAATCTTACAAACCTACGAGCAGTACTTC. The rearrangement links TRBV3-1 (or the pseudogene TRBV3-2) to TRBJ2-7; D is unclear. The CDR3 is 15 residues long. The germline V gene has CDR1 LGHDT and CDR2 YNNKEL (reference sequence). Trimming shortened V by 3 bases and J by 2 bases, and 14 bases separated the two germline ends.

The sample holds one count of this clone. The rearrangement joins TRBV6-5 to TRBJ2-7, with 9 bases lining up with TRBD2. This CDR3 has 15 amino acids. Germline V lookup: CDR1 MNHEY, CDR2 SVGAGI. After removal of 6 bases from V and 4 bases from J, the junction contained 10 bases not matched to a gene. The CDR3 DNA follows: TGTGCCAGCAGGGCCGGCCAGCGGGAGGCGTACGAGCAGTACTTC. It codes for CASRAGQREAYEQYF.

The chain has TRBV3-1 (or the pseudogene TRBV3-2) and TRBJ1-1; 12 positions agree with TRBD1. The CDR3 consists of 19 residues. V lost 5 bases and J lost 6; bases outside the gene matches: 19. Germline V gene sequence: CDR1 LGHDT, CDR2 YNNKEL (reference sequence). CDR3 nucleotide sequence: TGTGCCAGCAGCTTTCTGCCCCCCGGGACAGGGGGCGATGTGTCTGAAGCTTTCTTT. Translated, it gives CASSFLPPGTGGDVSEAFF.

The genes are TRBV7-2 and TRBJ2-3, with 9 bases that match TRBD1. This CDR3 spans 14 amino acids. Per the germline V gene, CDR1 is SGHTA and CDR2 is FQGNSA. V lost 3 bases to trimming and J lost 4 bases; unmatched junction nucleotides: 2. For the CDR3, the DNA is TGTGCCAGCAGCTTGAGACAGGGGGCAGATACGCAGTATTTT. Translation: CASSLRQGADTQYF.

V is TRBV5-4 and J is TRBJ2-7; unclear D gene. CDR3 length: 16 residues. Germline CDR1 and CDR2: SGHNT and YYREEE (reference sequence). The germline V and J ends were trimmed by 6 bases and 0 bases, with 19 bases remaining between them. The CDR3 coding sequence is TGTGCCAGCAACCGAGATATGACTGCTAGCTCCTACGAGCAGTACTTC. Protein product: CASNRDMTASSYEQYF. The whole variable domain, remainder taken from reference TRBV5-4 and TRBJ2-7, is ETGVTQSPTHLIKTRGQQVTLRCSSQSGHNTVSWYQQALGQGPQFIFQYYREEENGRGNFPPRFSGLQFPNYSSELNVNALELDDSALYLCASNRDMTASSYEQYFGPGTRLTVT.

This sequence joins TRBV5-1 and TRBJ2-5; tentative D call: TRBD1 (6 bases). Germline assignment: CDR1 SGHRS and CDR2 YFSETQ. V was trimmed by 0 bases and J by 1 base, leaving 13 bases between them. The CDR3 is 16 amino acids. As DNA, the CDR3 is TGCGCCAGCAGCTTGGAAACGGGACACCTCCAAGAGACCCAGTACTTC. This encodes CASSLETGHLQETQYF.

V gene TRBV29-1 combines with J gene TRBJ1-2; 7 bases are shared with TRBD1. This CDR3 comprises 12 residues. Germline trimming cut 6 bases from V and 7 bases from J; bases unmatched to any gene: 8. Germline assignment: CDR1 SQVTM and CDR2 ANQGSEA. CDR3 residues: CSVVPRQGGYTF. The CDR3 nucleotides are TGCAGCGTCGTCCCAAGACAGGGTGGCTACACCTTC.

This rearrangement joins TRBV28 to TRBJ1-1, with 7 bases that match TRBD1. Looked up from germline, CDR1 is MDHEN and CDR2 is SYDVKM. V was pared by 1 base and J by 0 bases, with 2 bases of the junction left unmatched. The CDR3 loop spans 15 amino acids. CDR3 sequence reads: CASSLSDRVNTEAFF. The CDR3 region has the DNA TGTGCCAGCAGTTTATCCGACAGGGTGAACACTGAAGCTTTCTTT.

V gene TRBV5-4 combines with J gene TRBJ2-5, with D possibly matching TRBD1 (6 bases). Trimming pared 4 bases from V and 1 base from J, leaving 8 bases between. The CDR3 sequence is 13 residues long. The V gene's germline CDR1 is SGHNT and CDR2 YYREEE (reference sequence). Here the CDR3 DNA reads TGTGCCAGCAGCGTGGGGGCCCAAGAGACCCAGTACTTC. Translating it yields CASSVGAQETQYF.

The V gene is TRBV28, the J gene TRBJ2-1, with 12 bases identical to TRBD2. V lost 6 bases, J lost 3 bases, and 9 bases stayed unmatched. Germline CDR1 is MDHEN and CDR2 is SYDVKM. The CDR3 sequence is 17 residues long. CDR3 sequence reads: CASSSSSGRALYNEQFF. The CDR3 DNA reads as TGTGCCAGCAGCTCGTCTAGCGGGAGGGCCCTCTACAATGAGCAGTTCTTC.

The chain joins TRBV6-5 to TRBJ1-2; 8 bases are a match to TRBD1. This CDR3 has 12 amino acids. Germline CDR1 MNHEY, CDR2 SVGAGI. With 8 bases clipped from V and 8 bases from J, the junction kept 7 bases outside the gene matches. The CDR3: CASLQGAGGYTF. The CDR3 DNA sequence: TGTGCCAGCCTGCAGGGGGCCGGCGGCTACACCTTC.